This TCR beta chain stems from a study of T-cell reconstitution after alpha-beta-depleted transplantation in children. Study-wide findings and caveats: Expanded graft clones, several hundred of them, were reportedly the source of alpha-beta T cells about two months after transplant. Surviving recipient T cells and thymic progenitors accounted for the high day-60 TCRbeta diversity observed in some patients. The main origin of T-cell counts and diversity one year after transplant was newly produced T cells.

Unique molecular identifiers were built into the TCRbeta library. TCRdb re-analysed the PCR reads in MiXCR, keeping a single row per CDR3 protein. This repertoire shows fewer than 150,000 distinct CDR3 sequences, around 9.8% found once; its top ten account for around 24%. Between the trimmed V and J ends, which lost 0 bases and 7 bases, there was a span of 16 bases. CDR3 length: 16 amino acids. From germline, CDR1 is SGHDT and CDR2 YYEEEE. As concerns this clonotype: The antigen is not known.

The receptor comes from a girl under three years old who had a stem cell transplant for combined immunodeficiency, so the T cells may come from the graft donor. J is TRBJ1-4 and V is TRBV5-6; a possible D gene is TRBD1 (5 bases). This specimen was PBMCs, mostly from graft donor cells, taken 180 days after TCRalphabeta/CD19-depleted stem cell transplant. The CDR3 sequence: CASSLAQLGGGEKLFF. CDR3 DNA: TGTGCCAGCAGCTTGGCCCAGTTAGGTGGGGGTGAAAAACTGTTTTTT.